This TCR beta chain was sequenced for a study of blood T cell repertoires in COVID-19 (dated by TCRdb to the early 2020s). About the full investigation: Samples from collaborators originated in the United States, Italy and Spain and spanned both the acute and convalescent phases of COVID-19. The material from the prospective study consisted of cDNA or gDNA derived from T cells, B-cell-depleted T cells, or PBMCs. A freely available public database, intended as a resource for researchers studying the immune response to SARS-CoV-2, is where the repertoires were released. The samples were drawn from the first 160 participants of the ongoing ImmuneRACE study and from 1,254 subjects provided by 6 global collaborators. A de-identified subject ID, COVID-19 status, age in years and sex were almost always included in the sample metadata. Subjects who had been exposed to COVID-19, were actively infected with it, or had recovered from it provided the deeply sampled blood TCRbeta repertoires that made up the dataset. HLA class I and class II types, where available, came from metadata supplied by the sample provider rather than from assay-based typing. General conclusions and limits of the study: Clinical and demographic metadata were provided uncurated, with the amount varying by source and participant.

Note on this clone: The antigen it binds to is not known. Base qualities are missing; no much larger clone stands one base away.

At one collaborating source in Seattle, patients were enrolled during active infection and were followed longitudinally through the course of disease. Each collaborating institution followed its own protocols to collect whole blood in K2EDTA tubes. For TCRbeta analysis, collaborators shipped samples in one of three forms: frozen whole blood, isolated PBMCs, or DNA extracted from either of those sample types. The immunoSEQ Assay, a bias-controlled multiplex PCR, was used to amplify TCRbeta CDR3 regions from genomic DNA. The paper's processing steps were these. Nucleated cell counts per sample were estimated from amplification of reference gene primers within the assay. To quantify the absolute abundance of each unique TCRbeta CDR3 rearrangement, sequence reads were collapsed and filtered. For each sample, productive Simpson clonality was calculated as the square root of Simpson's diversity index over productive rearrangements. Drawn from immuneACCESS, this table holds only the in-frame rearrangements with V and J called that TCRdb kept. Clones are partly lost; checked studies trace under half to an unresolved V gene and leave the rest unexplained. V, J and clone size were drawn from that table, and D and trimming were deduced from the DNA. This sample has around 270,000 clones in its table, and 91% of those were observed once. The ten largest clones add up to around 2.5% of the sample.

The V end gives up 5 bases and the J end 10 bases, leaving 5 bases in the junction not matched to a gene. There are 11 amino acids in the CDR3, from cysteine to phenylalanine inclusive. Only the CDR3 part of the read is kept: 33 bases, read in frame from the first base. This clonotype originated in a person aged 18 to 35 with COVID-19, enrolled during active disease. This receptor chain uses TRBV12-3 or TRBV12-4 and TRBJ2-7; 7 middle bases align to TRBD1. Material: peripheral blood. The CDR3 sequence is CASSLNRGQYF. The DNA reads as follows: TGTGCCAGCAGTCTCAACAGGGGCCAGTACTTC.